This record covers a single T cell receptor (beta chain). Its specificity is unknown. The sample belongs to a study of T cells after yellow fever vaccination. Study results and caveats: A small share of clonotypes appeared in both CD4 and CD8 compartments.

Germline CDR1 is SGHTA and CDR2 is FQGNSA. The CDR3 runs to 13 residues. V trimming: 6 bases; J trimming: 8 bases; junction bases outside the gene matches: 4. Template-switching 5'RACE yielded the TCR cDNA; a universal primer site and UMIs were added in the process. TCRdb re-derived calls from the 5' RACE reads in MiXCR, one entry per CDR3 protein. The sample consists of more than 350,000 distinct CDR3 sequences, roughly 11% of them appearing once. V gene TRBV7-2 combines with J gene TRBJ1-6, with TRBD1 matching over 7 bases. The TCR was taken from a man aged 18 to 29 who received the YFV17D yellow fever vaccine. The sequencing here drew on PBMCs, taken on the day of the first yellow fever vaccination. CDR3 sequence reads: CASRPGGHSPLHF. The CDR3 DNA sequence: TGTGCCAGCAGACCAGGGGGGCATTCACCCCTCCACTTT.